A selection of T cell receptor beta chains follows, all from one sample in a study of T cell changes during pregnancy in multiple sclerosis. Data came from immunoSEQ multiplex PCR; TCRdb stores just in-frame clones and leaves some out. The top ten clones hold less than 3.5% of a sample with about 73,000 clones, approximately 92% of them seen once. This sample comprised peripheral blood, obtained in the third trimester of pregnancy. The receptors come from a female donor in good health, enrolled as a control in a pregnancy study. Each CDR3 is given with its conserved first and last residue. D genes are given only for firm matches. Rows give clone size only sometimes, using once, few, many, or a class for an expanded clone.

TRBV10-3	NA	TRBJ2-2	TRBD1	CAIRDRDRESTGELFF	TGTGCCATCAGGGATCGGGACAGGGAGAGCACCGGGGAGCTGTTTTTT
TRBV30	NA	TRBJ1-4	TRBD1	CASDRGGEKLFF	TGTGCATCAGACAGGGGGGGGGAAAAACTGTTTTTT
TRBV5-8	few	TRBJ1-3	NA	CASSSRGPFPIYF	TGTGCCAGCAGCAGTAGGGGCCCTTTCCCCATATATTTT
TRBV27	few	TRBJ2-5	TRBD2	CASSLSASGGEETQYF	TGTGCCAGCAGTTTATCGGCTAGCGGGGGGGAAGAGACCCAGTACTTC
TRBV5-1	once	TRBJ2-5	TRBD2	CASSLGASGGPQETQYF	TGCGCCAGCAGCTTGGGGGCTAGCGGGGGACCGCAAGAGACCCAGTACTTC
TRBV4-2	once	TRBJ2-7	NA	CASSQRDGSSYEQYF	TGTGCCAGCAGCCAGCGGGACGGGAGCTCCTACGAGCAGTACTTC
TRBV30	NA	TRBJ1-2	NA	CAWNGGAGDGYTF	TGTGCCTGGAACGGGGGGGCGGGGGATGGCTACACCTTC
TRBV9	NA	TRBJ2-7	NA	CASSVVDSSYEQYF	TGTGCCAGCAGCGTAGTTGATAGCTCCTACGAGCAGTACTTC
TRBV5-6	NA	TRBJ2-7	TRBD2	CASSLGGLAGDEQYF	TGTGCCAGCAGCTTGGGAGGACTAGCGGGAGACGAGCAGTACTTC
TRBV11-3	NA	TRBJ2-1	TRBD2	CASSFGLAGGNEQFF	TGTGCCAGCAGCTTTGGACTAGCGGGAGGCAATGAGCAGTTCTTC
TRBV6-7	NA	TRBJ2-3	TRBD2	CATTIGRTSGRTSTDTQYF	TGTGCCACCACCATAGGGCGGACTAGCGGGAGGACTAGCACAGATACGCAGTATTTT
TRBV11-2	NA	TRBJ2-1	NA	CASSSLSGISYNEQFF	TGTGCCAGCAGCTCACTTTCGGGGATATCCTACAATGAGCAGTTCTTC
TRBV29-1	NA	TRBJ1-6	TRBD1	CSVAEGAGNSPLHF	TGCAGCGTTGCGGAGGGGGCGGGAAATTCACCCCTCCACTTT
TRBV19	NA	TRBJ2-1	NA	CASRSGGHYNEQFF	TGTGCCAGTAGATCCGGGGGTCACTACAATGAGCAGTTCTTC
TRBV20-1	NA	TRBJ2-1	NA	CSAREYGEQFF	TGCAGTGCTAGGGAGTATGGTGAGCAGTTCTTC
TRBV6-4	NA	TRBJ2-1	TRBD2	CASSRLAGGNEQFF	TGTGCCAGCAGCCGACTAGCGGGAGGGAATGAGCAGTTCTTC
TRBV30	NA	TRBJ2-5	NA	CAWRQRQNQETQYF	TGTGCCTGGAGACAACGACAGAACCAAGAGACCCAGTACTTC
TRBV28	NA	TRBJ2-2	NA	CASRTANTGELFF	TGTGCCAGCAGGACAGCCAACACCGGGGAGCTGTTTTTT
TRBV25-1	NA	TRBJ2-7	NA	CASSGGYEQYF	TGTGCCAGCAGTGGAGGGTACGAGCAGTACTTC
TRBV4-1	NA	TRBJ1-1	NA	CASSQRSIAVNTEAFF	TGCGCCAGCAGCCAAAGAAGTATTGCAGTCAACACTGAAGCTTTCTTT
TRBV5-4	NA	TRBJ1-3	TRBD1	CASSHRQGGNTIYF	TGTGCCAGCAGCCACCGACAGGGAGGAAACACCATATATTTT
TRBV28	NA	TRBJ1-5	NA	CASRWTDNQPQHF	TGTGCCAGCAGGTGGACAGACAATCAGCCCCAGCATTTT
TRBV10-3	once	TRBJ2-5	NA	CAISAGRGATDGQETQYF	TGTGCCATCAGTGCGGGCAGGGGTGCCACGGATGGCCAAGAGACCCAGTACTTC
TRBV5-6	few	TRBJ2-2	NA	CASSYRTPRTGELFF	TGTGCCAGCAGCTACCGGACTCCTAGAACCGGGGAGCTGTTTTTT
TRBV2	once	TRBJ2-1	NA	CASSPLLGSSYNEQFF	TGTGCCAGCAGCCCACTGCTGGGGAGCTCCTACAATGAGCAGTTCTTC
TRBV5-4	NA	TRBJ1-1	NA	CASSLGGPMNTEAFF	TGTGCCAGCAGCTTGGGCGGGCCTATGAACACTGAAGCTTTCTTT